This T cell receptor (beta chain) was profiled in a study of PD-1 blockade in mismatch repair-deficient tumors. The ends were cut back, 0 bases at V and 2 bases at J, with 8 bases in the middle. Germline values: CDR1 SGHRS, CDR2 YFSETQ. The CDR3 extends over 14 amino acids. Mismatch repair deficiency was confirmed in all patients, by PCR or immunohistochemistry. The TCR-sequenced patients were a few responders to pembrolizumab. This clone came up a few times. Its antigen is unidentified. General study results and limits: After pembrolizumab, tumor-resident clones rose rapidly, then generally contracted before radiologic responses.

Generated by immunoSEQ multiplex PCR, the TCRdb table keeps only in-frame clones and is missing some. The repertoire holds under 50,000 clones, over 80% seen once, with about 1.1% in the top ten. The origin of this receptor is an adult with mismatch repair-deficient cancer. Sequencing was performed on PBMCs, taken about 38 weeks after starting pembrolizumab. The chain joins TRBV5-1 to TRBJ1-2, with D perhaps TRBD1 (5 bases). The CDR3 coding sequence is TGCGCCAGCAGCTTGGGGGGGGAGAACTATGGCTACACCTTC. Translated: CASSLGGENYGYTF.